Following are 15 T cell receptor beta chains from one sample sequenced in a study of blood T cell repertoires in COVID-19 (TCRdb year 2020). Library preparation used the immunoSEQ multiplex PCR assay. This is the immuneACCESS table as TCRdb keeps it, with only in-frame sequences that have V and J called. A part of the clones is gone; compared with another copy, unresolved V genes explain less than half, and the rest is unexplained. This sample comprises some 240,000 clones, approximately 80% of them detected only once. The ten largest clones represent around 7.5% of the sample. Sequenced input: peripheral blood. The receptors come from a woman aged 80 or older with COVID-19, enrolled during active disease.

This CDR3 is CASSLEVQGHTEAFF. CDR3 DNA: TGCGCCAGCAGCTTGGAGGTACAGGGCCACACTGAAGCTTTCTTT. The chain couples TRBV5-1 to TRBJ1-1; D is possibly TRBD1 (6 bases). CDR3 size: 15 residues. The germline gives CDR1 SGHRS, CDR2 YFSETQ. The V and J ends lost 0 bases and 3 bases respectively, with 12 bases between them.

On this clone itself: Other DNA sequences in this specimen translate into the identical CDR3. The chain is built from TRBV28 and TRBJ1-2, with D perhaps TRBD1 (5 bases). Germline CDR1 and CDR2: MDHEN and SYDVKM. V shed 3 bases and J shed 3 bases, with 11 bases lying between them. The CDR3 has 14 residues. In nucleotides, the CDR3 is TGTGCCAGCAGTTTGGCAGGGCTGGACTATGGCTACACCTTC. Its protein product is CASSLAGLDYGYTF.

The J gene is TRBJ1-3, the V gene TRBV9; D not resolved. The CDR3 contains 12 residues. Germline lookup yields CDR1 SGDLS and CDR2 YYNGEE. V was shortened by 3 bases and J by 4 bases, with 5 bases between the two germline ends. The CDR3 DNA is TGTGCCAGCAGCGGTGTAGGAAACACCATATATTTT. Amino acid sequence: CASSGVGNTIYF.

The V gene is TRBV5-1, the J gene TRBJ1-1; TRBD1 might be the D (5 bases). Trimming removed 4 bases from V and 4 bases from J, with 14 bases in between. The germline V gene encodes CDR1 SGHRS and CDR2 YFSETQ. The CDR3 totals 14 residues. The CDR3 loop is CASSTDRQITEAFF. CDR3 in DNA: TGCGCCAGCAGCACCGACAGACAGATCACTGAAGCTTTCTTT.

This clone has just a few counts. As DNA, the CDR3 is TGTGCAAGTCGCCGCGCACTATGCGCGTGGGACACCGGGGAGCTGTTTTTT. Translated, it gives CASRRALCAWDTGELFF. This chain uses TRBV12-2 with TRBJ2-2; the table's D call, TRBD2, has no DNA check behind it. TRBV12-2 is termed a pseudogene. The CDR3 runs to 17 residues.

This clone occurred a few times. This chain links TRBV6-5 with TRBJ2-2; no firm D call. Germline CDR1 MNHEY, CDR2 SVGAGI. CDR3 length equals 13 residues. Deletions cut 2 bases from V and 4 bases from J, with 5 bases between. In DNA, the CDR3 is TGTGCCAGCAGTTACGGCCGCACCGGGGAGCTGTTTTTT. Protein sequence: CASSYGRTGELFF.

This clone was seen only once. In DNA, the CDR3 is TGTGCCAGTAGTATCCCGGGACAGTACACTGAAGCTTTCTTT. It encodes CASSIPGQYTEAFF. The chain joins TRBV19 to TRBJ1-1, with 7 bases aligning to TRBD1. V lost 3 bases, J lost 3 bases, and 4 bases stayed unmatched. This CDR3 is 14 amino acids long. The germline CDR1 and CDR2 sequences are LNHDA and SQIVND (reference sequence).

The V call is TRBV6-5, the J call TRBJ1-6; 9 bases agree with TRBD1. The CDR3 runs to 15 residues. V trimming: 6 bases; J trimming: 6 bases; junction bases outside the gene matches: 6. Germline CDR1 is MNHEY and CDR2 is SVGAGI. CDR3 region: CASRLGQGSNSPLHF. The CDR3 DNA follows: TGTGCCAGCAGGCTCGGACAGGGGAGTAATTCACCCCTCCACTTT.

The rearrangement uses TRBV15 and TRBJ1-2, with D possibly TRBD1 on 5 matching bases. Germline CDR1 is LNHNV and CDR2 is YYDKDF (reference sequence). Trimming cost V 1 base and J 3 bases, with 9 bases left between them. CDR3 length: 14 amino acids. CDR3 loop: CATSRGPGYYGYTF. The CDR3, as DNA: TGTGCCACCAGCAGAGGTCCAGGGTACTATGGCTACACCTTC.

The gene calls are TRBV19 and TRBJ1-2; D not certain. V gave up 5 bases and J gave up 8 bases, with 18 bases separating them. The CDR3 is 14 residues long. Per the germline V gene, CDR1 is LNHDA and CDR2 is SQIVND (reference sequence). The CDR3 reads CASSQTENLRGYTF. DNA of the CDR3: TGTGCCAGTAGTCAGACCGAGAATTTGAGGGGCTACACCTTC.

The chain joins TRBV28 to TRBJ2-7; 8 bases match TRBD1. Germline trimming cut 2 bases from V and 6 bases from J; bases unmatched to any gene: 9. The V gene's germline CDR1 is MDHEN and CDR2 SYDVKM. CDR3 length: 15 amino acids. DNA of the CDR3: TGTGCCAGCAGTTTAGGGGGGCCAGACAGGGGCGAGCAGTACTTC. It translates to CASSLGGPDRGEQYF. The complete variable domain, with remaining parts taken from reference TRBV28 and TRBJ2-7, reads DVKVTQSSRYLVKRTGEKVFLECVQDMDHENMFWYRQDPGLGLRLIYFSYDVKMKEKGDIPEGYSVSREKKERFSLILESASTNQTSMYLCASSLGGPDRGEQYFGPGTRLTVT.

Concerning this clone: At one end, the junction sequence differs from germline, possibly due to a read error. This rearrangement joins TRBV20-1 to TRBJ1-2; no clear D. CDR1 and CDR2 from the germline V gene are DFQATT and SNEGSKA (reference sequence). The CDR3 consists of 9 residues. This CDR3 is CSAGRTFGF. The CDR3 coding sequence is TGCAGTGCTGGAAGGACTTTTGGTTTC.

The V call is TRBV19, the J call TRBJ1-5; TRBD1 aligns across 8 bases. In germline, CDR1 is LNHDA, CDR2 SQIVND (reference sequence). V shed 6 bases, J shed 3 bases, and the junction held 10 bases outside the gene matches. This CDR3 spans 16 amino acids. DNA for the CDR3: TGTGCCAGTAGGCCGACAGGGGATCGTTCCAATCAGCCCCAGCATTTT. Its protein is CASRPTGDRSNQPQHF.

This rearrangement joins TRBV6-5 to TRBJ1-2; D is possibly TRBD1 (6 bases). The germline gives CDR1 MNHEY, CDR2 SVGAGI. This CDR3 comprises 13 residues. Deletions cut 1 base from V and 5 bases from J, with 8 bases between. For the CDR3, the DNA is TGTGCCAGCAGTTACTTGGACAGATATGGCTACACCTTC. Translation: CASSYLDRYGYTF.

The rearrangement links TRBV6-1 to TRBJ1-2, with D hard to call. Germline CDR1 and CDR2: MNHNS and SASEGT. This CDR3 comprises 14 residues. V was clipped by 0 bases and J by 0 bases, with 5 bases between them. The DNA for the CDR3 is TGTGCCAGCAGTGAAGCGCTAACTAACTATGGCTACACCTTC. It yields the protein CASSEALTNYGYTF.